Below are 21 T cell receptor beta chains sequenced from a single sample in a study of blood T cell repertoires in COVID-19. Here immunoSEQ multiplex PCR was the method, and the copy in TCRdb shows in-frame clones only, minus some. The sample holds tens of thousands of clones, around nine tenths seen once. Input material: peripheral blood. The receptors were gathered from a human donor with active COVID-19. The donor label of this sample is uncertain.

The chain combines TRBV6-5 with TRBJ1-3, with D maybe TRBD1 (5 bases). Between the trimmed V and J ends, which lost 6 bases and 7 bases, there was a span of 19 bases. The CDR3 is 15 residues long. Per germline, CDR1 MNHEY and CDR2 SVGAGI. Here the CDR3 DNA reads TGTGCCAGCAGGCGCGCGCGGGACGGCGTGAACACCATATATTTT. It yields the protein CASRRARDGVNTIYF.

The V gene is TRBV25-1, the J gene TRBJ2-5; D might be TRBD1 (7 bases). CDR1 and CDR2 (germline): MGHDK, SYGVNS. This CDR3 is 15 amino acids long. The V gene lost 5 bases and the J gene lost 5 bases, with 18 bases spanning the gap. The CDR3 DNA follows: TGTGCCAGCAGTCCCGGACAGGCCCGGGGGGAGACCCAGTACTTC. This gives the protein CASSPGQARGETQYF.

The V and J genes are TRBV10-3 and TRBJ1-2; 12 nucleotides agree with TRBD1. CDR3 length equals 15 residues. V lost 0 bases to trimming and J lost 10 bases; unmatched junction nucleotides: 6. Germline V gene data show CDR1 as ENHRY and CDR2 as SYGVKD. CDR3 DNA sequence: TGTGCCATCAGTGAGTCGGGGACAGGGGGCGCAGACTACACCTTC. Its translation is CAISESGTGGADYTF.

The chain joins TRBV6-6 to TRBJ2-7; 8 positions match TRBD1. The CDR3 contains 15 residues. V lost 0 bases, J lost 2 bases, and 3 bases stayed unmatched. The germline V gene encodes CDR1 MNHNY and CDR2 SVGAGI (reference sequence). CDR3 residues: CASSYSAGGAYEQYF. Written as DNA, the CDR3 is TGTGCCAGCAGTTACTCGGCAGGGGGCGCCTACGAGCAGTACTTC.

This clone was picked up a small number of times. The chain employs TRBV7-9 and TRBJ1-2, with a tentative D call TRBD1 (6 bases). V lost 3 bases and J lost 8, with 13 bases in between. The CDR3 loop spans 13 amino acids. Germline V gene lookup returns CDR1 SEHNR and CDR2 FQNEAQ (reference sequence). The CDR3 region is CASSFRTAAGYTF. In DNA form, the CDR3 reads TGTGCCAGCAGCTTTAGGACAGCCGCCGGCTACACCTTC.

The V and J genes are TRBV5-5 and TRBJ2-5; D unclear. Germline CDR1 reads SGHKS; CDR2 reads YYEKEE (reference sequence). V lost 3 bases to trimming and J lost 0 bases, with 12 bases between them. There are 15 residues in the CDR3. In DNA, the CDR3 is TGTGCCAGCAGCTCCCCAGGTTCTCACCAAGAGACCCAGTACTTC. It is translated as CASSSPGSHQETQYF.

The J gene is TRBJ1-6, the V gene TRBV11-2, with 8 bases matching TRBD1. The CDR3 has 14 amino acids. Germline V CDR1 and CDR2: SGHAT, FQNNGV. After removal of 3 bases from V and 10 bases from J, the junction contained 5 bases not matched to a gene. The CDR3 sequence is CASSFGQGASPLHF. The CDR3 DNA reads TGTGCCAGCAGCTTTGGTCAGGGGGCCTCACCCCTCCACTTT.

Only one count was recorded for this clone. The chain employs TRBV27 and TRBJ1-1, with D perhaps matching TRBD1 (6 bases). V lost 6 bases and J lost 1, with 12 bases in between. In germline, CDR1 is MNHEY, CDR2 SMNVEV (reference sequence). The CDR3 sequence is 14 residues long. CDR3 loop: CASSRGAGNTEAFF. Here the CDR3 DNA reads TGTGCCAGCAGCCGGGGGGCCGGGAACACTGAAGCTTTCTTT.

The V and J genes are TRBV12-3 or TRBV12-4 and TRBJ2-7; 7 positions agree with TRBD1. V dropped 4 bases and J dropped 4; count of bases not matched to a gene: 4. The CDR3 is 13 residues long. CDR3 DNA sequence: TGTGCCAGCAGTTCGGGACAGCCATACGAGCAGTACTTC. Its protein product is CASSSGQPYEQYF.

The chain couples TRBV5-4 to TRBJ2-1; TRBD1 might be the D (6 bases). The CDR3 runs to 15 residues. V was shortened by 1 base and J by 5 bases, with 13 bases between the two germline ends. Germline lookup yields CDR1 SGHNT and CDR2 YYREEE (reference sequence). The CDR3 is CASSLRRQVNNEQFF. The DNA for the CDR3 is TGTGCCAGCAGCTTGAGGAGACAGGTCAACAATGAGCAGTTCTTC.

This clone was recorded only once. This sequence joins TRBV29-1 and TRBJ2-4; 8 bases map to TRBD1. This CDR3 has 11 residues. Germline CDR1 reads SQVTM; CDR2 reads ANQGSEA. With 4 bases clipped from V and 13 bases from J, the junction kept 6 bases outside the gene matches. The CDR3 DNA sequence: TGCAGCGTTGGTCGGACAGGGCGACAGTACTTC. This sequence encodes CSVGRTGRQYF.

The gene calls are TRBV29-1 and TRBJ2-1; 10 nucleotides align to TRBD2. The V and J ends lost 7 bases and 9 bases, in that order; junction bases with no gene match: 12. Germline values: CDR1 SQVTM, CDR2 ANQGSEA. CDR3 length equals 14 residues. CDR3 DNA: TGCAGCGCTGGAAAGCGGGGGGGCCACGTTGAGCAGTTCTTC. Its protein product is CSAGKRGGHVEQFF.

V usage is TRBV9 and J usage is TRBJ1-2; TRBD1 is a possible D gene (5 bases). This CDR3 comprises 13 residues. Trimming removed 3 bases at V and 7 bases at J, with 13 bases between. The germline gives CDR1 SGDLS, CDR2 YYNGEE. The CDR3 loop is CASSAERGSGYTF. The CDR3 region has the DNA TGTGCCAGCAGCGCGGAACGGGGGTCTGGCTACACCTTC.

V and J are TRBV7-9 and TRBJ2-5, with D tentatively TRBD2 (7 bases). Trimming left V 5 bases short and J 7 bases short, with 26 bases between. This CDR3 spans 17 amino acids. Germline V CDR1 and CDR2: SEHNR, FQNEAQ (reference sequence). The CDR3 DNA reads TGTGCCAGCAGCCCGGGGGGCCCTCCGACACGATCGGGGACCCAGTACTTC. Translated, it gives CASSPGGPPTRSGTQYF.

This chain joins TRBV28 and TRBJ2-1; D gene ambiguous. Germline loops: CDR1 MDHEN, CDR2 SYDVKM. Trimming shortened V by 2 bases and J by 4 bases, and 9 bases separated the two germline ends. The CDR3 has 14 amino acids. CDR3 residues: CASSLGYGYNEQFF. The CDR3 DNA sequence: TGTGCCAGCAGTTTAGGTTACGGGTACAATGAGCAGTTCTTC.

This clone showed up just a few times. The chain uses TRBV12-3 or TRBV12-4 and TRBJ1-2; D remains ambiguous. CDR3 length: 12 amino acids. With 5 bases removed from V and 7 bases from J, the gap between germline ends came to 11 bases. The CDR3 coding sequence is TGTGCCAGCAGTCCCCGGTGGAGTGGCTACACCTTC. Its protein is CASSPRWSGYTF.

This clone is categorized as large. The sample carries other DNA sequences with the same CDR3. This chain uses TRBV19 with TRBJ2-2; 8 bases line up with TRBD2. CDR1 is LNHDA and CDR2 is SQIVND in the germline V gene (reference sequence). V lost 9 bases, J lost 6 bases, and 6 bases stayed unmatched. The CDR3 sequence is 13 residues long. Here the CDR3 DNA reads TGTGCCAGCTCAGCGGGGGCCGCCGGGGAGCTGTTTTTT. Translation: CASSAGAAGELFF.

The rearrangement joins TRBV6-5 to TRBJ2-2; D is unresolved. CDR1 is MNHEY, CDR2 SVGAGI, per germline. V lost 6 bases to trimming and J lost 6 bases, with 11 bases between them. This CDR3 region has 13 residues. CDR3 sequence: CASSREQAGELFF. The CDR3 DNA follows: TGTGCCAGCAGCCGTGAGCAGGCCGGGGAGCTGTTTTTT.

The chain recombines TRBV27 with TRBJ2-1; 10 bases match TRBD2. V lost 9 bases, J lost 7 bases, and 12 bases stayed unmatched. Germline V gene lookup returns CDR1 MNHEY and CDR2 SMNVEV (reference sequence). The CDR3 is 15 residues long. CDR3 loop: CASRRAGGIGNEQFF. CDR3 bases: TGTGCCAGTAGAAGAGCGGGGGGGATAGGGAATGAGCAGTTCTTC.

V gene TRBV5-1 combines with J gene TRBJ2-2; tentative D call: TRBD2 (6 bases). The germline V gene encodes CDR1 SGHRS and CDR2 YFSETQ. Trimming removed 0 bases from V and 2 bases from J, with 11 bases in between. This CDR3 has 16 amino acids. CDR3 bases: TGCGCCAGCAGCTTGGAGGGACTCTCAAACACCGGGGAGCTGTTTTTT. It specifies CASSLEGLSNTGELFF.

This chain uses TRBV12-3 or TRBV12-4 with TRBJ2-7; D is possibly TRBD1 (6 bases). The CDR3 spans 13 residues. Trimming removed 5 bases from V and 3 bases from J, with 11 bases in between. CDR3 loop: CASSGQNFYEQYF. The CDR3 DNA is TGTGCCAGCAGTGGACAGAACTTCTACGAGCAGTACTTC.